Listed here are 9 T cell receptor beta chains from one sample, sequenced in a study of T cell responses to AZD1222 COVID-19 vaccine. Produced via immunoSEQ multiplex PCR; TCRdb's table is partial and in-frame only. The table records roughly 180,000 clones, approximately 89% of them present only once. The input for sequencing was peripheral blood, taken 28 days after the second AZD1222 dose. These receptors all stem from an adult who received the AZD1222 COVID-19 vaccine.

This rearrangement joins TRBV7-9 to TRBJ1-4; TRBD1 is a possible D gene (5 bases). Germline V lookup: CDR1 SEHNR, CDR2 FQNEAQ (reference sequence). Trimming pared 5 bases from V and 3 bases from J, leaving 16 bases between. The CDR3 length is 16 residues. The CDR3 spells CASSPREGRANEKLFF. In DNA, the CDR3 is TGTGCCAGCAGCCCCAGAGAGGGGCGGGCTAATGAAAAACTGTTTTTT.

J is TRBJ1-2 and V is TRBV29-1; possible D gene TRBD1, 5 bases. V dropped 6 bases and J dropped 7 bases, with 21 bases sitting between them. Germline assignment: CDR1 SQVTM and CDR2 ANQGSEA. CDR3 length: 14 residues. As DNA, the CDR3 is TGCAGCGTCGGGTTGGGACGAGGAAGGGTTGGCTACACCTTC. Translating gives CSVGLGRGRVGYTF.

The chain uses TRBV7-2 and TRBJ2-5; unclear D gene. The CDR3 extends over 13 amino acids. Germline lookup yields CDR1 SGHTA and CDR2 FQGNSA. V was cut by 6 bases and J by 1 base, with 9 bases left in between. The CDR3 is CASRTAFQETQYF. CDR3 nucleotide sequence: TGTGCCAGCAGAACAGCGTTCCAAGAGACCCAGTACTTC.

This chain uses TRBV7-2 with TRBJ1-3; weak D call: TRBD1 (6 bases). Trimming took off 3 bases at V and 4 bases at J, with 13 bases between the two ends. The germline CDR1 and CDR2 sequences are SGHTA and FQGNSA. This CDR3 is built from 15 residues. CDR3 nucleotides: TGTGCCAGCAGCTTTTTAGGGGGTACCGGAAACACCATATATTTT. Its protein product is CASSFLGGTGNTIYF. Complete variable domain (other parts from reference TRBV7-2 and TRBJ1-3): GAGVSQSPSNKVTEKGKDVELRCDPISGHTALYWYRQSLGQGLEFLIYFQGNSAPDKSGLPSDRFSAERTGGSVSTLTIQRTQQEDSAVYLCASSFLGGTGNTIYFGEGSWLTVV.

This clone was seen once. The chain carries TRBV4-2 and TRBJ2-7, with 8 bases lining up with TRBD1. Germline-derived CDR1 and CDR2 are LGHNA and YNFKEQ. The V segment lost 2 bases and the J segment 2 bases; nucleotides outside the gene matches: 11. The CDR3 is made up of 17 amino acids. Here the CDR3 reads CASSQRHRTGPTYEQYF. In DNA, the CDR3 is TGTGCCAGCAGCCAACGACATCGGACAGGGCCTACCTACGAGCAGTACTTC.

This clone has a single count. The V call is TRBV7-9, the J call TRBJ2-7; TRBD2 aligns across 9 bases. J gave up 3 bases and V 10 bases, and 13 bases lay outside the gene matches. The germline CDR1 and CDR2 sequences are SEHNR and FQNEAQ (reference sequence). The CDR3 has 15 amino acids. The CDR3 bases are TGTGCCACCGGGACTAGCCGCGGTACGATCTACGAGCAGTACTTC. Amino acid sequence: CATGTSRGTIYEQYF.

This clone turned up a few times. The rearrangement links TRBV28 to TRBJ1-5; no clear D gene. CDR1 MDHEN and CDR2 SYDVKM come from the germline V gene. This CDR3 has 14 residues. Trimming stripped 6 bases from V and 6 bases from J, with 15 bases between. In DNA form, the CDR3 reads TGTGCCAGCAGCCGACTAGGCTCCGGTCAGCCCCAGCATTTT. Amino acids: CASSRLGSGQPQHF. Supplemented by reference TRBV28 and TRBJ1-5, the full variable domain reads DVKVTQSSRYLVKRTGEKVFLECVQDMDHENMFWYRQDPGLGLRLIYFSYDVKMKEKGDIPEGYSVSREKKERFSLILESASTNQTSMYLCASSRLGSGQPQHFGDGTRLSIL.

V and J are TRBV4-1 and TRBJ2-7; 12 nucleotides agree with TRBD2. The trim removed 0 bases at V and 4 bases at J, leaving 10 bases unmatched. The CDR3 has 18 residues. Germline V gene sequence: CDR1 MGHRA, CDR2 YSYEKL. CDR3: CASSQDFATSGSRYEQYF. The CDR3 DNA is TGCGCCAGCAGCCAAGATTTCGCGACTAGCGGGAGTCGGTACGAGCAGTACTTC.

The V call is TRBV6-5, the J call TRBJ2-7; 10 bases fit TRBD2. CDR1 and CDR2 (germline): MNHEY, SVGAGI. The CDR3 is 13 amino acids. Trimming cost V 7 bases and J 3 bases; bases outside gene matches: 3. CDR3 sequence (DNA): TGTGCCAGCAAGGCTAGCGGGAGCTACGAGCAGTACTTC. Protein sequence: CASKASGSYEQYF.